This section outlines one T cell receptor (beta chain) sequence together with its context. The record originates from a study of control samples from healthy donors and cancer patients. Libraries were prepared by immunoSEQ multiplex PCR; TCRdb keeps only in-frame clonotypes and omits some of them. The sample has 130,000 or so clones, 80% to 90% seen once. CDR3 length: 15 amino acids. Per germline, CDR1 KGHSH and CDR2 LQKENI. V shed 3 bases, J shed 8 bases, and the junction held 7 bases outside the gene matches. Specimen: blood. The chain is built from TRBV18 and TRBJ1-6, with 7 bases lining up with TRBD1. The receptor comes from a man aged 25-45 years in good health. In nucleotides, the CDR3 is TGTGCCAGCTCACCGTCCGGGACAGACGATTCACCCCTCCACTTT. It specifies CASSPSGTDDSPLHF. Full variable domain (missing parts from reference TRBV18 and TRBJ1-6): NAGVMQNPRHLVRRRGQEARLRCSPMKGHSHVYWYRQLPEEGLKFMVYLQKENIIDESGMPKERFSAEFPKEGPSILRIQQVVRGDSAAYFCASSPSGTDDSPLHFGNGTRLTVT.